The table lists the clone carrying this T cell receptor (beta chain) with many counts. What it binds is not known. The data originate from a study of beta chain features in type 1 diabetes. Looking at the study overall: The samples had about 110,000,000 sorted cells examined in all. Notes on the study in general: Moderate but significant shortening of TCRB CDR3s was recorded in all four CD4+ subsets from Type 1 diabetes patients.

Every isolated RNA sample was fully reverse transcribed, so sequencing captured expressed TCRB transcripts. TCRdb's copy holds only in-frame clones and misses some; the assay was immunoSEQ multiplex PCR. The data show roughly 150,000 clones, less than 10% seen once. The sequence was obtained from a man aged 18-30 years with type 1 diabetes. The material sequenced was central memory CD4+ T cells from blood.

The DNA for the CDR3 is TGTGCCAGTAGTATCGGGGTCGGGCTGGGGACCGGGGAGCTGTTTTTT. It specifies CASSIGVGLGTGELFF. This chain connects TRBV19 to TRBJ2-2; possible D gene TRBD2, 5 bases. Germline lookup yields CDR1 LNHDA and CDR2 SQIVND (reference sequence). CDR3 size: 16 residues. The ends were cut back, 3 bases at V and 5 bases at J, with 16 bases in the middle.